The next 15 T cell receptor beta chains were all read from a single sample in a study of blood T cell repertoires in COVID-19. Libraries were prepared by immunoSEQ multiplex PCR; TCRdb keeps only in-frame clonotypes and omits some of them. The sample holds about 49,000 clones, 80% to 90% seen once. Material: peripheral blood. Every receptor here comes from a human donor in a cohort sampled during active COVID-19.

V is TRBV30 and J is TRBJ2-7; 7 nucleotides agree with TRBD1. Germline V gene sequence: CDR1 GTSNPN, CDR2 SVGIG (reference sequence). With 3 bases clipped from V and 3 bases from J, the junction kept 8 bases outside the gene matches. CDR3 size: 14 residues. The DNA for the CDR3 is TGTGCCTGGAGCGGGACAGCAACTAGCTACGAGCAGTACTTC. The encoded protein is CAWSGTATSYEQYF.

V gene TRBV11-2 combines with J gene TRBJ2-1; perhaps TRBD2 as D (5 bases). The germline V gene encodes CDR1 SGHAT and CDR2 FQNNGV. The CDR3 runs 15 residues. V gave up 1 base and J gave up 7 bases, with 14 bases separating them. The chain's CDR3 is CASSLVGELRNEQFF. CDR3 DNA: TGTGCCAGCAGCTTAGTCGGGGAACTTCGGAATGAGCAGTTCTTC.

V usage is TRBV7-2 and J usage is TRBJ2-7, with D possibly being TRBD2 (6 bases). V lost 5 bases, J lost 6 bases, and 17 bases lay in between. The CDR3 contains 14 residues. Germline lookup yields CDR1 SGHTA and CDR2 FQGNSA. The CDR3 DNA sequence: TGTGCCAGCAGCCTCGCCGGGCTAGCGATCGAGCAGTACTTC. Protein product: CASSLAGLAIEQYF.

The chain uses TRBV10-1 and TRBJ2-1; tentative D call: TRBD2 (6 bases). The CDR3 covers 16 residues. The V gene lost 4 bases and the J gene lost 0 bases, with 13 bases spanning the gap. Germline assignment: CDR1 WNHNN and CDR2 SYGVQD (reference sequence). The CDR3, as DNA: TGCGCCAGCAGTGGAGGGACTTCCAGCTCCTACAATGAGCAGTTCTTC. This encodes CASSGGTSSSYNEQFF.

The chain is built from TRBV9 and TRBJ2-3; D gene uncertain. The V gene lost 4 bases and the J gene lost 3 bases, with 12 bases spanning the gap. The CDR3 is 14 amino acids. Germline loops: CDR1 SGDLS, CDR2 YYNGEE. The CDR3 is CASSPRLETDTQYF. DNA for the CDR3: TGTGCCAGCAGCCCCAGGCTCGAAACAGATACGCAGTATTTT.

This clone counts as medium-sized. The chain employs TRBV5-4 and TRBJ1-2; TRBD1 is a possible D gene (6 bases). The CDR3 has 15 amino acids. The V end was cut by 5 bases, the J end by 4 bases, with 18 bases between. Per the germline V gene, CDR1 is SGHNT and CDR2 is YYREEE (reference sequence). The CDR3 here is CASSSDSSFGYGYTF. CDR3 DNA sequence: TGTGCCAGCAGTTCGGACAGCTCCTTTGGCTATGGCTACACCTTC.

This clone has more than one count but fewer than ten. The rearrangement uses TRBV30 and TRBJ2-7; 10 nucleotides align to TRBD1. With 5 bases clipped from V and 3 bases from J, the junction kept 7 bases outside the gene matches. CDR1 and CDR2 (germline): GTSNPN, SVGIG (reference sequence). The CDR3 contains 14 residues. The CDR3 protein is CAWGRGTGVYEQYF. CDR3 nucleotide sequence: TGTGCCTGGGGCCGTGGGACAGGGGTCTACGAGCAGTACTTC.

Of note for this clone: The same CDR3 also results from other DNA sequences found in this sample. The gene calls are TRBV7-9 and TRBJ2-1; 9 nucleotides align to TRBD2. The CDR3 has 13 amino acids. Unmatched junction bases numbered 7, after V lost 10 bases and J lost 6 bases. CDR1 and CDR2 from the germline V gene are SEHNR and FQNEAQ (reference sequence). CDR3 amino acids: CAISGLAGNEQFF. CDR3 nucleotides: TGTGCCATCTCGGGACTAGCAGGCAATGAGCAGTTCTTC.

The gene calls are TRBV12-3 or TRBV12-4 and TRBJ2-5; 10 positions match TRBD1. The CDR3 has 13 amino acids. The V gene end was trimmed by 5 bases and the J gene end by 7 bases; junction bases not matched to a gene: 4. This chain's CDR3 is CASSRDRGGTQYF. In nucleotides, the CDR3 is TGTGCCAGCAGTAGGGACAGGGGAGGGACCCAGTACTTC.

The rearrangement joins TRBV7-6 to TRBJ2-3; TRBD1 might be the D (5 bases). V was clipped by 5 bases and J by 4 bases, with 16 bases between them. Per the germline V gene, CDR1 is SGHVS and CDR2 is FNYEAQ. The length of the CDR3 is 15 residues. Here the CDR3 DNA reads TGTGCCAGCAGCGAGACAGAAAATTGGTCAGATACGCAGTATTTT. Translation gives CASSETENWSDTQYF.

This chain connects TRBV10-3 to TRBJ2-1; 10 bases agree with TRBD2. CDR1 ENHRY and CDR2 SYGVKD come from the germline V gene. The CDR3 sequence is 15 residues long. J was trimmed by 5 bases and V by 6 bases; bases with no gene match: 7. The CDR3 bases are TGTGCCATCAGCCCGAGCGGGAGGGCAAACAATGAGCAGTTCTTC. Its translation is CAISPSGRANNEQFF.

In its sample, this clone was seen once. The chain employs TRBV27 and TRBJ2-1, with 13 bases lining up with TRBD2. This CDR3 comprises 16 residues. The V segment lost 6 bases and the J segment 9 bases; nucleotides outside the gene matches: 11. CDR1 and CDR2 from the germline V gene are MNHEY and SMNVEV (reference sequence). This CDR3 reads CASRRTSGSGSGEQFF. CDR3 bases: TGTGCCAGCAGGAGGACTAGCGGGAGTGGGTCGGGTGAGCAGTTCTTC.

The genes are TRBV10-1 and TRBJ1-5; D uncertain. CDR1 and CDR2 (germline): WNHNN, SYGVQD (reference sequence). The CDR3 is made up of 12 amino acids. Trimming took 3 bases from V and 6 from J, leaving 6 bases between them. The DNA of the CDR3 is TGCGCCAGCAGTGACTCTACTCAGCCCCAGCATTTT. Residues: CASSDSTQPQHF.

The rearrangement uses TRBV7-6 and TRBJ2-1; D is possibly TRBD2 (6 bases). The germline V and J ends were trimmed by 4 bases and 6 bases, with 13 bases remaining between them. Looked up from germline, CDR1 is SGHVS and CDR2 is FNYEAQ. CDR3 size: 14 residues. This chain's CDR3 is CASSSRDLFNEQFF. The CDR3 coding sequence is TGTGCCAGCAGCTCCCGGGACTTGTTCAATGAGCAGTTCTTC.

This chain links TRBV28 with TRBJ2-6, with TRBD1 identical over 8 bases. CDR1 and CDR2 from the germline V gene are MDHEN and SYDVKM. This CDR3 contains 18 residues. J gave up 0 bases and V 5 bases, and 9 bases lay outside the gene matches. The CDR3 is CASSPSGTGNSGANVLTF. As DNA, the CDR3 is TGTGCCAGCAGTCCCTCCGGGACAGGAAACTCTGGGGCCAACGTCCTGACTTTC. The full variable domain, in which reference TRBV28 and TRBJ2-6 provide the parts outside the CDR3, is DVKVTQSSRYLVKRTGEKVFLECVQDMDHENMFWYRQDPGLGLRLIYFSYDVKMKEKGDIPEGYSVSREKKERFSLILESASTNQTSMYLCASSPSGTGNSGANVLTFGAGSRLTVL.